This TCR beta chain was sequenced during a study of a mutant IDH1 vaccine in newly diagnosed glioma. Study-level background: Vaccines were begun 4-6 weeks after radiotherapy alone, or with temozolomide cycles. The treated group averaged 40.4 years old and was roughly 60% male, about 40% female. Before enrollment, the patients had been treated with radiotherapy alone, temozolomide alone, or both together. Most of them had received both.

As for time point: week 35, safety follow-up. Each dose of the vaccine consisted of 300 ug of mutant IDH1 20-mer peptide, with topical imiquimod. The assay was immunoSEQ multiplex PCR, and TCRdb's table has in-frame clones only and misses some. This table holds approximately 44,000 clones, 76% found once. Remarks on this clone: Its antigen is unknown.

Germline-derived CDR1 and CDR2 are SGHRS and YFSETQ. This CDR3 is 16 amino acids long. V shed 6 bases and J 7 bases; nucleotides not matched to a gene: 8. This specimen was PBMCs, taken from a glioma patient whose treatment included an IDH1 peptide vaccine. This TCR came from a man between 40 and 49 years old with glioma. The chain links TRBV5-1 to TRBJ2-2; 14 bases agree with TRBD2. The CDR3 loop reads CASTDGLAGGHGELFF. As DNA, the CDR3 is TGCGCCAGCACCGACGGACTAGCGGGAGGTCACGGGGAGCTGTTTTTT.